This entry describes one T cell receptor (beta chain). Its target antigen remains unknown. No base qualities exist here, and no much larger clone lies one base off it. The immunoSEQ Assay, a bias-controlled multiplex PCR, was used to amplify TCRbeta CDR3 regions from genomic DNA. For the original study's pipeline: Within the assay, amplification of reference gene primers was used to estimate how many nucleated cells each sample contained. Sequence reads were collapsed and filtered to measure the absolute abundance of every unique TCRbeta CDR3 rearrangement. For each sample, productive Simpson clonality was calculated by taking the square root of Simpson's diversity index across productive rearrangements. TCRdb limited this immuneACCESS table to in-frame rearrangements with V and J called. A share of clones is missing; checked studies link under half to unresolved V genes, and the rest is unexplained. V, J and clone size derive from that table, while D and trimming were established from the DNA sequence. Across this sample there are roughly 57,000 clones, with around 80% seen only once. The biggest ten clones account for approximately 21% of the sample.

One collaborating source in Seattle enrolled patients during active infection and followed them longitudinally through the course of disease. The collaborating institutions used their own protocols to collect whole blood in K2EDTA tubes. For TCRbeta analysis, collaborators shipped samples in one of three forms: frozen whole blood, isolated PBMCs, or DNA extracted from either of those sample types. These data originate in a study of blood T cell repertoires in COVID-19 (dated by TCRdb to about 2020). A note on the overall study: Collaborator samples came from the United States, Italy and Spain and covered acute and convalescent phases of COVID-19. HLA class I and class II types, where available, came from metadata supplied by the sample provider rather than from assay-based typing. Samples were obtained from the ongoing ImmuneRACE study (first 160 participants) and from approximately 1,200 subjects provided by 6 global collaborators. The repertoires were made available in a free public database intended to serve as a resource for research on the immune response to SARS-CoV-2. The material from the prospective study consisted of cDNA or gDNA derived from T cells, B-cell-depleted T cells, or PBMCs. Subjects who had been exposed to COVID-19, were actively infected with it, or had recovered from it provided the deeply sampled blood TCRbeta repertoires that made up the dataset. The sample metadata nearly always contained a de-identified subject ID, COVID-19 status, age in years and sex.

CDR1 MGHRA and CDR2 YSYEKL were looked up in the germline V gene. The CDR3 numbers 17 residues from cysteine through phenylalanine. Only CDR3 DNA remains: 51 bases, in frame from the first base. Germline trimming: 1 base from V, 5 bases from J; junction bases outside gene matches: 14. General study outcomes and caveats: The quantity of clinical and demographic metadata differed by source and by participant and was supplied without curation.

The V gene is TRBV4-1 and the J gene is TRBJ2-7, and 7 bases in between align with TRBD1. The sequence was obtained from a man aged 30 to 39 with COVID-19, enrolled during active disease. Sample: peripheral blood. The sequence in DNA is TGCGCCAGCAGCCAAGGAAAAGGGATCGGGACAGTCAACGAGCAGTACTTC. Translated, it gives CASSQGKGIGTVNEQYF.